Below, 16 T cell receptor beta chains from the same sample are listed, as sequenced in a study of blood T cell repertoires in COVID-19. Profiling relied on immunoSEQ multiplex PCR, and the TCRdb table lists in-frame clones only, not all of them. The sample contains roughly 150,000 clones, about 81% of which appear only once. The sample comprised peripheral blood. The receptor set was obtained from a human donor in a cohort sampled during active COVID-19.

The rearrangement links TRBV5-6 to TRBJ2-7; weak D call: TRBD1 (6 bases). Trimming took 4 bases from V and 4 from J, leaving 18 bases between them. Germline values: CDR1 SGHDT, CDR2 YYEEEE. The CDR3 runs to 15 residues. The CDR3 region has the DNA TGTGCCAGCAGCCTGGGGGCTCGGAGGATATACGAGCAGTACTTC. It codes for CASSLGARRIYEQYF.

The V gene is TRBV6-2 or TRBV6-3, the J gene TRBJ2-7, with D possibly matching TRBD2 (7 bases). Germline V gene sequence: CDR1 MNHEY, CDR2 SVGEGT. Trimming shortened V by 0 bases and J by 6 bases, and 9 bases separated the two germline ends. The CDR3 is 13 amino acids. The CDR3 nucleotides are TGTGCCAGCAGTTACTCCGGGGGGCTCGAGCAGTACTTC. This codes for CASSYSGGLEQYF.

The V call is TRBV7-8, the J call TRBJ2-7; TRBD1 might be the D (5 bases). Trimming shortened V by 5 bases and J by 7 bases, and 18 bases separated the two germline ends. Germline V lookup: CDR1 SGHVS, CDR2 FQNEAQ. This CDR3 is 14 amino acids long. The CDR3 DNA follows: TGTGCCAGCAGCCCAATTGGGGCTAGGGGAGAGCAGTACTTC. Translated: CASSPIGARGEQYF.

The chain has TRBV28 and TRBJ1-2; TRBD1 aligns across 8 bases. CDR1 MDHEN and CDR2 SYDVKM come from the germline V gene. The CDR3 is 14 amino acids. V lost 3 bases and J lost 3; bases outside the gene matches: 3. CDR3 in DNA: TGTGCCAGCAGTTTGCAGGGGGCTTACTATGGCTACACCTTC. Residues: CASSLQGAYYGYTF.

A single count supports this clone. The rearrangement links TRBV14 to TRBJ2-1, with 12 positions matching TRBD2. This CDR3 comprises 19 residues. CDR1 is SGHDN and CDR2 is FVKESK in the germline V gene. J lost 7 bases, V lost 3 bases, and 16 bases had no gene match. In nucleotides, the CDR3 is TGTGCCAGCAGCCATCCCCGGCTAGCGGGGGGGCCTCTGGGGAATGAGCAGTTCTTC. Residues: CASSHPRLAGGPLGNEQFF.

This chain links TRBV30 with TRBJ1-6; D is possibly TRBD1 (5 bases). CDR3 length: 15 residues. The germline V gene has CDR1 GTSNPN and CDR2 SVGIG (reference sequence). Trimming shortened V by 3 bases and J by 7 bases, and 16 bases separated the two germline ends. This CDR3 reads CAWRGIGGINSPLHF. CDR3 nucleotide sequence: TGTGCCTGGAGGGGGATCGGGGGGATAAATTCACCCCTCCACTTT.

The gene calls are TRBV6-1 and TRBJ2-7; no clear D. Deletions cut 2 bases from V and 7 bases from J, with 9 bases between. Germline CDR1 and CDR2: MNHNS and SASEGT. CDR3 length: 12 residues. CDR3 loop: CASSELRREQYF. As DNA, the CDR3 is TGTGCCAGCAGTGAACTCCGGAGAGAGCAGTACTTC.

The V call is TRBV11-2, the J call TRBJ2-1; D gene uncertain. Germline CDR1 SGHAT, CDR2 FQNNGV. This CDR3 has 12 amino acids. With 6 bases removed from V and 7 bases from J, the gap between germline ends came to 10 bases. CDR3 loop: CASRSQMNEQFF. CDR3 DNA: TGTGCCAGCAGATCACAAATGAATGAGCAGTTCTTC. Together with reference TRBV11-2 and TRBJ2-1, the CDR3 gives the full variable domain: EAGVAQSPRYKIIEKRQSVAFWCNPISGHATLYWYQQILGQGPKLLIQFQNNGVVDDSQLPKDRFSAERLKGVDSTLKIQPAKLEDSAVYLCASRSQMNEQFFGPGTRLTVL.

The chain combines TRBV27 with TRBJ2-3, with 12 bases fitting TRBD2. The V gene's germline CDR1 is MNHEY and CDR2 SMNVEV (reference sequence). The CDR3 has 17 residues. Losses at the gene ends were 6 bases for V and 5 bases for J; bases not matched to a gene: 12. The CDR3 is CASSSPTSGRSGDTQYF. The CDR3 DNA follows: TGTGCCAGCAGCAGTCCGACTAGCGGGAGATCGGGAGATACGCAGTATTTT.

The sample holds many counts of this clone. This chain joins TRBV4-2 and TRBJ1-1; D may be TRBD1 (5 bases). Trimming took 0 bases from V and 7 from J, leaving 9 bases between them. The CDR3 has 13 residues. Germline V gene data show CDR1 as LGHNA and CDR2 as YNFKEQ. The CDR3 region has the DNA TGTGCCAGCAGCCAAGATGGGGGGATTGAAGCTTTCTTT. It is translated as CASSQDGGIEAFF.

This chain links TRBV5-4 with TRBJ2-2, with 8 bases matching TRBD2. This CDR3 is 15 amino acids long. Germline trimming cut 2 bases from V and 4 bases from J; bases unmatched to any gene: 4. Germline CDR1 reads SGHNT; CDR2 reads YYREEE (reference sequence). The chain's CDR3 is CASSFGGEVTGELFF. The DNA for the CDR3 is TGTGCCAGCAGCTTCGGGGGGGAGGTCACCGGGGAGCTGTTTTTT.

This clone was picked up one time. CDR3 protein: CASSLGGVASTDTQYF. The CDR3 coding sequence is TGCGCCAGCAGCCTGGGAGGGGTAGCTAGCACAGATACGCAGTATTTT. The chain couples TRBV4-3 to TRBJ2-3, with 7 bases matching TRBD2. The V segment lost 4 bases and the J segment 0 bases; nucleotides outside the gene matches: 7. The CDR3 runs to 16 residues. The germline CDR1 and CDR2 sequences are LGHNA and YSLEER.

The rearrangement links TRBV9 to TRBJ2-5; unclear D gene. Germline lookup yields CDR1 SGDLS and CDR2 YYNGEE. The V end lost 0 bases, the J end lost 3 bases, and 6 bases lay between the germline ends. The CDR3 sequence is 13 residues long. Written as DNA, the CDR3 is TGTGCCAGCAGCGTAGGCAGCGAAGAGACCCAGTACTTC. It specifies CASSVGSEETQYF.

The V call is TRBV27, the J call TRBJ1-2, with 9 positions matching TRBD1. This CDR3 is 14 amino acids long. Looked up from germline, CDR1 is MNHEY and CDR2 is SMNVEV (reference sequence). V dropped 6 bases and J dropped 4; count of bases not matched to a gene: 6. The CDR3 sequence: CASRTGQGTYGYTF. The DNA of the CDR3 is TGTGCCAGCAGAACGGGACAGGGTACCTATGGCTACACCTTC.

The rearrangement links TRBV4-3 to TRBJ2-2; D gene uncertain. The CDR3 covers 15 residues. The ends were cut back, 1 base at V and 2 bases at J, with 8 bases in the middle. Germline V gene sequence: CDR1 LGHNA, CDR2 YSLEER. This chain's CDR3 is CASSQGATNTGELFF. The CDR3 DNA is TGCGCCAGCAGCCAAGGAGCTACTAACACCGGGGAGCTGTTTTTT.

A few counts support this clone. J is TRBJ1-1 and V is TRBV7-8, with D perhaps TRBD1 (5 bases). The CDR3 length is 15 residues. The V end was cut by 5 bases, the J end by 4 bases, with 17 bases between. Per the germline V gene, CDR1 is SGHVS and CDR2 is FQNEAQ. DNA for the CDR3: TGTGCCAGCAGCGGTTGGGACGGGGGAGTCACTGAAGCTTTCTTT. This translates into CASSGWDGGVTEAFF.